These 28 T cell receptor beta chains came from one sample sequenced in a study of monozygotic twins with inflammatory bowel disease. Following a re-call of the 5' RACE reads, TCRdb has one entry per CDR3 protein and lacks DNA. This table holds roughly 140,000 distinct CDR3 sequences. Sequencing was carried out using blood. Receptors were obtained from a human donor with ulcerative colitis or Crohn's disease, or a healthy co-twin of an affected twin (not recorded which).

The chain combines TRBV11-2 with TRBJ2-5. Germline V CDR1 and CDR2: SGHAT, FQNNGV. The CDR3 covers 13 residues. The CDR3 is CASSLVGQETQYF.

The genes are TRBV6-1 and TRBJ1-3. Germline V gives CDR1 MNHNS, CDR2 SASEGT. The CDR3 runs to 16 residues. CDR3 region: CASSEMPRGSGNTIYF.

The chain joins TRBV20-1 to TRBJ2-4. Germline CDR1 is DFQATT and CDR2 is SNEGSKA (reference sequence). The CDR3 is made up of 15 amino acids. Here the CDR3 reads CSARDSRPGRNIQYF.

The CDR3 is CASSLLHEQFF. This rearrangement joins TRBV7-3 to TRBJ2-1. Germline loops: CDR1 SGHTA, CDR2 FQGTGA. The CDR3 sequence is 11 residues long.

The V call is TRBV5-6, the J call TRBJ2-7; the TRBD2 assignment by TCRdb is unverifiable without DNA. Germline lookup yields CDR1 SGHDT and CDR2 YYEEEE. CDR3 length: 15 amino acids. The CDR3 protein is CASSPLAGNSYEQYF. Full variable domain (missing parts from reference TRBV5-6 and TRBJ2-7): DAGVTQSPTHLIKTRGQQVTLRCSPKSGHDTVSWYQQALGQGPQFIFQYYEEEERQRGNFPDRFSGHQFPNYSSELNVNALLLGDSALYLCASSPLAGNSYEQYFGPGTRLTVT.

The chain joins TRBV12-3 or TRBV12-4 to TRBJ2-6. The CDR3 covers 15 residues. This CDR3 is CASRPTPSGANVLTF.

V gene TRBV20-1 combines with J gene TRBJ1-5. Germline V gives CDR1 DFQATT, CDR2 SNEGSKA (reference sequence). The CDR3 runs 12 residues. The CDR3 sequence: CSVLLNGQPQHF.

This chain's CDR3 is CARPDRSNEKLFF. This chain links TRBV6-5 with TRBJ1-4; TCRdb selects TRBD1, and the lack of DNA leaves this call unchecked. The CDR3 sequence is 13 residues long. From germline, CDR1 is MNHEY and CDR2 SVGAGI.

This chain connects TRBV4-1 to TRBJ2-5; TCRdb's assignment of TRBD2 cannot be checked, as there is no DNA. CDR3 length equals 16 residues. The V gene's germline CDR1 is MGHRA and CDR2 YSYEKL. The CDR3 is CASSQAPSGGVTTQYF.

CDR3: CASSHSGESSYEQYF. The V and J genes are TRBV4-1 and TRBJ2-7; the TRBD1 assignment by TCRdb is unverifiable without DNA. The CDR3 contains 15 residues. The germline CDR1 and CDR2 sequences are MGHRA and YSYEKL.

The chain is built from TRBV7-8 and TRBJ2-4; TCRdb designates TRBD2, a call that cannot be tested without DNA. Germline V CDR1 and CDR2: SGHVS, FQNEAQ. The CDR3 is 12 amino acids. CDR3 sequence: CAAGSAKNIQYF. Looking up the rest from reference TRBV7-8 and TRBJ2-4 gives the full variable domain: GAGVSQSPRYKVAKRGQDVALRCDPISGHVSLFWYQQALGQGPEFLTYFQNEAQLDKSGLPSDRFFAERPEGSVSTLKIQRTQQEDSAVYLCAAGSAKNIQYFGAGTRLSVL.

This rearrangement joins TRBV5-1 to TRBJ2-5. The germline CDR1 and CDR2 sequences are SGHRS and YFSETQ. There are 12 residues in the CDR3. CDR3 amino acids: CASSLLQETQYF.

The chain employs TRBV4-3 and TRBJ2-7; TCRdb lists TRBD1, though no DNA is available to test this call. Germline values: CDR1 LGHNA, CDR2 YSLEER. This CDR3 spans 15 amino acids. This CDR3 is CASSQAPGTNYEQYF.

The chain links TRBV18 to TRBJ2-5. Per germline, CDR1 KGHSH and CDR2 LQKENI. This CDR3 has 12 residues. This chain's CDR3 is CASSPRQETQYF.

Here the CDR3 reads CATSDSDTPPSEQYF. This chain uses TRBV24-1 with TRBJ2-7; TCRdb picks TRBD1, but there is no DNA to check that call. The CDR3 runs to 15 residues. CDR1 is KGHDR, CDR2 SFDVKD, per germline.

CDR3 protein: CSVGKGSYEQYF. This chain links TRBV29-1 with TRBJ2-7; the TCRdb call, TRBD1, lacks DNA for checking. This CDR3 region has 12 residues. From germline, CDR1 is SQVTM and CDR2 ANQGSEA.

The J gene is TRBJ2-5, the V gene TRBV5-4; the D gene TCRdb calls, TRBD1, cannot be checked with no DNA. In germline, CDR1 is SGHNT, CDR2 YYREEE (reference sequence). There are 15 residues in the CDR3. This CDR3 reads CASNGPGQRQETQYF.

The rearrangement joins TRBV3-1 to TRBJ2-4; TCRdb designates TRBD1, a call that cannot be tested without DNA. Germline CDR1 and CDR2: LGHDT and YNNKEL (reference sequence). CDR3 length equals 15 residues. The CDR3: CASSQHIRGVDIQYF. Full variable domain (remainder filled in from reference TRBV3-1 and TRBJ2-4): DTAVSQTPKYLVTQMGNDKSIKCEQNLGHDTMYWYKQDSKKFLKIMFSYNNKELIINETVPNRFSPKSPDKAHLNLHINSLELGDSAVYFCASSQHIRGVDIQYFGAGTRLSVL.

The rearrangement joins TRBV7-9 to TRBJ2-7. This CDR3 is built from 14 residues. Germline lookup yields CDR1 SEHNR and CDR2 FQNEAQ (reference sequence). CDR3 region: CASSLGGSAYEQYF.

The V and J genes are TRBV6-5 and TRBJ1-2. There are 12 residues in the CDR3. Looked up from germline, CDR1 is MNHEY and CDR2 is SVGAGI. The CDR3 region is CASKTTAGGYTF.

The rearrangement links TRBV20-1 to TRBJ2-7; without DNA, the TCRdb call of TRBD1 cannot be checked. This CDR3 contains 15 residues. Per the germline V gene, CDR1 is DFQATT and CDR2 is SNEGSKA (reference sequence). The CDR3 sequence is CSASKAGQGNYEQYF.

J is TRBJ2-7 and V is TRBV11-2; TCRdb designates TRBD2, a call that cannot be tested without DNA. Germline V gene data show CDR1 as SGHAT and CDR2 as FQNNGV. CDR3 size: 18 residues. CDR3 sequence: CASSLDPTSGNVPYEQYF.

The rearrangement links TRBV5-1 to TRBJ2-7. The CDR3 consists of 12 residues. CDR1 and CDR2 from the germline V gene are SGHRS and YFSETQ. The CDR3 region is CASSLEASEQYF.

The genes are TRBV24-1 and TRBJ2-2. Germline loops: CDR1 KGHDR, CDR2 SFDVKD. The CDR3 runs to 15 residues. CDR3 sequence: CATSRRPANTGELFF.

The V call is TRBV5-4, the J call TRBJ1-1. CDR3 length: 13 amino acids. The V gene's germline CDR1 is SGHNT and CDR2 YYREEE (reference sequence). The CDR3 loop is CASSLGWYTEAFF.

This chain joins TRBV12-3 or TRBV12-4 and TRBJ1-1; TCRdb's D call, TRBD1, is unchecked because there is no DNA. This CDR3 contains 14 residues. This CDR3 is CASSLRQGRAEAFF.

V gene TRBV20-1 combines with J gene TRBJ1-5; TCRdb selects TRBD1, and the lack of DNA leaves this call unchecked. The CDR3 is 15 residues long. Germline loops: CDR1 DFQATT, CDR2 SNEGSKA (reference sequence). The CDR3 is CSARDQRQGDQPQHF.

V and J are TRBV6-1 and TRBJ2-1; TCRdb selects TRBD1, and the lack of DNA leaves this call unchecked. This CDR3 has 16 amino acids. CDR1 is MNHNS, CDR2 SASEGT, per germline. The CDR3 sequence is CASSVSGTYSYNEQFF.